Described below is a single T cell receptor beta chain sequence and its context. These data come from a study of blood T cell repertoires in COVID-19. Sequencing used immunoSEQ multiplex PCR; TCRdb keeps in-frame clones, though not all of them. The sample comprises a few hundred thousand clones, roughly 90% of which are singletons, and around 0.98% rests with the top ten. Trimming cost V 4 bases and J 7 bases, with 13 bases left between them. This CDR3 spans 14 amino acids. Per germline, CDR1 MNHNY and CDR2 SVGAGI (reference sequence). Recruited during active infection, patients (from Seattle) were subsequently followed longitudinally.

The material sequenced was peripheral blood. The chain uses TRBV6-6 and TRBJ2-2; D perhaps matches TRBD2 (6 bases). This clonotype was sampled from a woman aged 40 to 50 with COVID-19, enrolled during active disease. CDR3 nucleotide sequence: TGTGCCAGCAGTTTGGAACGGGAGATCGGGGAGCTGTTTTTT. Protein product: CASSLEREIGELFF.